The 26 T cell receptor beta chains below were found in one sample sequenced in a study of T cell changes during pregnancy in multiple sclerosis. Generated by immunoSEQ multiplex PCR, the TCRdb table keeps only in-frame clones and is missing some. Seen here are roughly 57,000 clones, around 90% observed once, and the top ten hold 2.5% to 3.5%. This specimen consisted of CD8+ T cells from peripheral blood mononuclear cells, obtained before pregnancy. These receptors were obtained from a female donor with multiple sclerosis, enrolled in a pregnancy study.

The chain uses TRBV19 and TRBJ1-1; D possibly corresponds to TRBD1 (6 bases). This CDR3 is built from 12 residues. Germline values: CDR1 LNHDA, CDR2 SQIVND (reference sequence). V was trimmed by 9 bases and J by 5 bases, leaving 13 bases between them. CDR3 sequence (DNA): TGTGCCAGCTCACAGGGATATACTGAAGCTTTCTTT. Translating gives CASSQGYTEAFF.

The chain joins TRBV30 to TRBJ1-3; D might be TRBD1 (5 bases). V shed 3 bases and J shed 5 bases, with 14 bases lying between them. The germline V gene encodes CDR1 GTSNPN and CDR2 SVGIG (reference sequence). The CDR3 contains 14 residues. The CDR3 sequence: CAWRFKGWRNTIYF. In DNA, the CDR3 is TGTGCCTGGAGATTCAAGGGGTGGCGAAACACCATATATTTT.

The J gene is TRBJ1-1, the V gene TRBV9, with TRBD1 matching over 11 bases. The V segment lost 4 bases and the J segment 5 bases; nucleotides outside the gene matches: 4. The germline gives CDR1 SGDLS, CDR2 YYNGEE. The CDR3 is 14 amino acids. CDR3 residues: CASSLGTGGTEAFF. The CDR3 DNA reads as TGTGCCAGCAGCCTTGGGACAGGGGGGACTGAAGCTTTCTTT.

The chain uses TRBV18 and TRBJ2-6, with D unclear. The V gene lost 0 bases and the J gene lost 0 bases, with 9 bases spanning the gap. This CDR3 has 17 residues. CDR1 and CDR2 from the germline V gene are KGHSH and LQKENI. CDR3 sequence: CASSPPDPLSGANVLTF. For the CDR3, the DNA is TGTGCCAGCTCACCACCCGATCCACTCTCTGGGGCCAACGTCCTGACTTTC.

The chain links TRBV14 to TRBJ2-1, with 12 bases aligning to TRBD2. Per germline, CDR1 SGHDN and CDR2 FVKESK. J was trimmed by 7 bases and V by 7 bases; bases with no gene match: 8. The CDR3 has 15 amino acids. The CDR3 region has the DNA TGTGCCAGCAAGCGACTAGCGGGGGACCGGAATGAGCAGTTCTTC. Translating gives CASKRLAGDRNEQFF.

The V call is TRBV6-5, the J call TRBJ1-6; 8 nucleotides agree with TRBD1. Germline CDR1 reads MNHEY; CDR2 reads SVGAGI. V gave up 8 bases and J gave up 8 bases; unmatched junction bases: 11. CDR3 size: 15 residues. The CDR3 sequence: CASRYSDRGDSPLHF. The CDR3, as DNA: TGTGCCAGCCGCTACTCCGACAGGGGAGATTCACCCCTCCACTTT.

The J gene is TRBJ1-2, the V gene TRBV27, with D possibly matching TRBD1 (5 bases). Germline loops: CDR1 MNHEY, CDR2 SMNVEV (reference sequence). This CDR3 contains 13 residues. Trimming cost V 0 bases and J 10 bases, with 12 bases left between them. The CDR3: CASSLSGLTDYTF. DNA for the CDR3: TGTGCCAGCAGTTTATCGGGACTCACCGACTACACCTTC.

The chain is built from TRBV6-1 and TRBJ2-6; maybe TRBD1 (6 bases). The CDR3 length is 15 residues. Germline V lookup: CDR1 MNHNS, CDR2 SASEGT. Trimming shortened V by 1 base and J by 2 bases, and 6 bases separated the two germline ends. The CDR3 nucleotides read TGTGCCAGCAGTGAAGAGGGGGCTGGGGCCAACGTCCTGACTTTC. It specifies CASSEEGAGANVLTF.

This clone was counted only a few times. V usage is TRBV25-1 and J usage is TRBJ1-2; no definite D call. The V gene's germline CDR1 is MGHDK and CDR2 SYGVNS. Trimming stripped 2 bases from V and 4 bases from J, with 5 bases between. This CDR3 comprises 12 residues. The chain's CDR3 is CASSEEGYGYTF. CDR3 in DNA: TGTGCCAGCAGTGAAGAGGGCTATGGCTACACCTTC.

In DNA form, the CDR3 reads TGTGCCAGCAGCTTGCAAAGGACAGGGTACACCGGGGAGCTGTTTTTT. The encoded protein is CASSLQRTGYTGELFF. The chain uses TRBV5-6 and TRBJ2-2; 8 nucleotides align to TRBD1. From germline, CDR1 is SGHDT and CDR2 YYEEEE. The V and J ends lost 1 base and 3 bases, in that order; junction bases with no gene match: 5. The CDR3 contains 16 residues.

By sample share, this clone is large. The rearrangement uses TRBV6-4 and TRBJ2-1; D call uncertain. Per the germline V gene, CDR1 is MRHNA and CDR2 is SNTAGT. Trimming pared 3 bases from V and 4 bases from J, leaving 7 bases between. This CDR3 region has 13 residues. The CDR3 loop reads CASSEYPYNEQFF. In nucleotides, the CDR3 is TGTGCCAGCAGTGAGTATCCTTACAATGAGCAGTTCTTC.

This clone appeared once. The V call is TRBV2, the J call TRBJ1-5; a weak D match, TRBD1 (6 bases). There are 15 residues in the CDR3. V lost 6 bases to trimming and J lost 4 bases, with 16 bases between them. Germline V gene sequence: CDR1 SNHLY, CDR2 FYNNEI. As DNA, the CDR3 is TGTGCCAGCAGGGTAACAACAGGGAGTAATCAGCCCCAGCATTTT. This sequence encodes CASRVTTGSNQPQHF.

The chain uses TRBV4-3 and TRBJ2-2; D perhaps matches TRBD2 (6 bases). This CDR3 is 18 amino acids long. Deletions cut 0 bases from V and 3 bases from J, with 17 bases between. Germline V gene lookup returns CDR1 LGHNA and CDR2 YSLEER. CDR3 nucleotides: TGCGCCAGCAGCCAAGATGTCCGCCGGCGGGGTGACACCGGGGAGCTGTTTTTT. Protein: CASSQDVRRRGDTGELFF.

The CDR3 spells CASSLGPGELFF. Here the CDR3 DNA reads TGTGCCAGCAGCCTCGGTCCGGGGGAGCTGTTTTTT. V usage is TRBV7-3 and J usage is TRBJ2-2, with no clear D. The V gene's germline CDR1 is SGHTA and CDR2 FQGTGA. Trimming left V 5 bases short and J 8 bases short, with 9 bases between. The CDR3 spans 12 residues.

V gene TRBV4-1 combines with J gene TRBJ2-2; maybe TRBD1 (6 bases). This CDR3 spans 14 amino acids. V was trimmed by 5 bases and J by 5 bases, leaving 12 bases between them. Per germline, CDR1 MGHRA and CDR2 YSYEKL. Here the CDR3 reads CASSNTGRTGELFF. The CDR3 coding sequence is TGCGCCAGCAGCAATACAGGGAGAACCGGGGAGCTGTTTTTT.

This chain uses TRBV9 with TRBJ1-1, with a possible D match to TRBD1 (6 bases). There are 14 residues in the CDR3. Germline V gene lookup returns CDR1 SGDLS and CDR2 YYNGEE. Trimming stripped 3 bases from V and 4 bases from J, with 13 bases between. CDR3 region: CASSEGDMGTEAFF. CDR3 sequence (DNA): TGTGCCAGCAGCGAGGGGGATATGGGCACTGAAGCTTTCTTT.

The V and J genes are TRBV15 and TRBJ2-7; tentatively, D is TRBD2 (5 bases). Germline CDR1 LNHNV, CDR2 YYDKDF (reference sequence). Between the trimmed V and J ends, which lost 0 bases and 3 bases, there was a span of 15 bases. The CDR3 spans 16 residues. CDR3: CATSRDRTGSSYEQYF. CDR3 nucleotides: TGTGCCACCAGCAGAGATCGGACTGGCTCCAGCTACGAGCAGTACTTC.

The CDR3: CASSLAGTGVAHEQYF. DNA of the CDR3: TGTGCCAGCAGCTTAGCGGGGACAGGGGTTGCCCACGAGCAGTACTTC. The chain combines TRBV7-9 with TRBJ2-7, with TRBD1 matching 10 bases. The CDR3 runs 16 residues. V dropped 0 bases and J dropped 5; count of bases not matched to a gene: 7. Germline CDR1 is SEHNR and CDR2 is FQNEAQ (reference sequence).

V gene TRBV9 combines with J gene TRBJ2-1; 7 nucleotides agree with TRBD1. Trimming cost V 2 bases and J 6 bases; bases outside gene matches: 2. The CDR3 is 13 amino acids. Looked up from germline, CDR1 is SGDLS and CDR2 is YYNGEE. CDR3 residues: CASSVSGGNEQFF. For the CDR3, the DNA is TGTGCCAGCAGCGTCTCAGGGGGCAATGAGCAGTTCTTC.

The chain links TRBV7-3 to TRBJ2-7, with D tentatively TRBD2 (6 bases). CDR1 and CDR2 (germline): SGHTA, FQGTGA. The CDR3 runs 14 residues. V was cut by 0 bases and J by 3 bases, with 9 bases left in between. The CDR3 spells CASSLTGGDYEQYF. In nucleotides, the CDR3 is TGTGCCAGCAGCTTAACGGGCGGGGACTACGAGCAGTACTTC.

This clone appeared a few times. The V and J genes are TRBV2 and TRBJ1-1; D not resolved. Germline loops: CDR1 SNHLY, CDR2 FYNNEI. The CDR3 spans 13 residues. V dropped 4 bases and J dropped 3 bases, with 9 bases sitting between them. CDR3 loop: CASSGADYTEAFF. The CDR3, as DNA: TGTGCCAGCAGTGGGGCGGACTACACTGAAGCTTTCTTT.

This clone was counted a single time. The chain links TRBV19 to TRBJ2-1; D is possibly TRBD1 (5 bases). The CDR3 extends over 14 amino acids. V was pared by 1 base and J by 6 bases, with 10 bases between. In germline, CDR1 is LNHDA, CDR2 SQIVND (reference sequence). The CDR3 nucleotides are TGTGCCAGTAGTATAGGGGCAGGGCCCAATGAGCAGTTCTTC. This codes for CASSIGAGPNEQFF.

The CDR3 here is CASSDSATSGGTDTQYF. The CDR3, as DNA: TGTGCCAGCAGTGACTCTGCGACTAGCGGGGGGACAGATACGCAGTATTTT. The gene calls are TRBV6-4 and TRBJ2-3; 13 bases agree with TRBD2. This CDR3 has 17 amino acids. The trim removed 0 bases at V and 3 bases at J, leaving 3 bases unmatched. Germline V lookup: CDR1 MRHNA, CDR2 SNTAGT.

This chain joins TRBV6-6 and TRBJ2-1; D is uncertain. V shed 6 bases and J shed 1 base, with 10 bases lying between them. The CDR3 is 14 residues long. Germline V lookup: CDR1 MNHNY, CDR2 SVGAGI (reference sequence). The CDR3 DNA sequence: TGTGCCAGCAGCGTTAGTAATTCCTACAATGAGCAGTTCTTC. Its translation: CASSVSNSYNEQFF.

This clone is medium-sized (0.01 to 0.1%) in the sample. The chain has TRBV19 and TRBJ1-5, with 8 positions matching TRBD1. With 5 bases clipped from V and 3 bases from J, the junction kept 9 bases outside the gene matches. This CDR3 is built from 16 residues. The germline gives CDR1 LNHDA, CDR2 SQIVND (reference sequence). The CDR3 bases are TGTGCCAGTAGTGGAACAGGGGGGACGAACAATCAGCCCCAGCATTTT. Residues: CASSGTGGTNNQPQHF.

The chain is built from TRBV7-7 and TRBJ1-2; D call uncertain. The germline V gene has CDR1 SSHAT and CDR2 FNYEAQ (reference sequence). This CDR3 has 11 amino acids. V was shortened by 5 bases and J by 6 bases, with 7 bases between the two germline ends. The DNA of the CDR3 is TGTGCCAGCAGCCATACGGATGGCTACACCTTC. It yields the protein CASSHTDGYTF.